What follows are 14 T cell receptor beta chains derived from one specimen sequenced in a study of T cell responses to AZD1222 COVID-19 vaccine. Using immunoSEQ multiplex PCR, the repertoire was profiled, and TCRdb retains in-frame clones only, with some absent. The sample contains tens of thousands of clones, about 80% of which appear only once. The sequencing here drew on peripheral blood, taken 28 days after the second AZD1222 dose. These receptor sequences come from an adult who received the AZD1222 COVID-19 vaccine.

The CDR3 spells CASSPLKYATNEKLFF. CDR3 DNA sequence: TGTGCCAGCAGTCCTCTAAAGTATGCAACTAATGAAAAACTGTTTTTT. J is TRBJ1-4 and V is TRBV25-1; D gene unclear. The CDR3 extends over 16 amino acids. V was cut by 5 bases and J by 0 bases, with 13 bases left in between. Germline V lookup: CDR1 MGHDK, CDR2 SYGVNS.

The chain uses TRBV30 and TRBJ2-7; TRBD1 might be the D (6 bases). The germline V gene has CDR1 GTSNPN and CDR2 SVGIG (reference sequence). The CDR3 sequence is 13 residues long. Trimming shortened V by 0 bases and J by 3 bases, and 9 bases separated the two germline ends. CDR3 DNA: TGTGCCTGGAGTGTAGGGGGAAACTACGAGCAGTACTTC. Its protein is CAWSVGGNYEQYF. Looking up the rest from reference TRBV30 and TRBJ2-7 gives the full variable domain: SQTIHQWPATLVQPVGSPLSLECTVEGTSNPNLYWYRQAAGRGLQLLFYSVGIGQISSEVPQNLSASRPQDRQFILSSKKLLLSDSGFYLCAWSVGGNYEQYFGPGTRLTVT.

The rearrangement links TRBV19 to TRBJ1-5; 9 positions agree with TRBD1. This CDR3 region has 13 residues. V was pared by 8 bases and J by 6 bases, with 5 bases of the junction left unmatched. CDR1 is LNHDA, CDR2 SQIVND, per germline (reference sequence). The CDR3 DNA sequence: TGTGCCAGTGATACAGGGGGCCCTCAGCCCCAGCATTTT. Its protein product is CASDTGGPQPQHF. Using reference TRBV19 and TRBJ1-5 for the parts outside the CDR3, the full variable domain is DGGITQSPKYLFRKEGQNVTLSCEQNLNHDAMYWYRQDPGQGLRLIYYSQIVNDFQKGDIAEGYSVSREKKESFPLTVTSAQKNPTAFYLCASDTGGPQPQHFGDGTRLSIL.

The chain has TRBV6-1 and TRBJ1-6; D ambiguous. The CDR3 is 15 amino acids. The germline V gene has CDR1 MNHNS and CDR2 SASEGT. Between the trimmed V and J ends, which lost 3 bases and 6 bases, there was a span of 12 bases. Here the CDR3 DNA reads TGTGCCAGCAGTGACGGATGGGGTTCTAATTCACCCCTCCACTTT. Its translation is CASSDGWGSNSPLHF.

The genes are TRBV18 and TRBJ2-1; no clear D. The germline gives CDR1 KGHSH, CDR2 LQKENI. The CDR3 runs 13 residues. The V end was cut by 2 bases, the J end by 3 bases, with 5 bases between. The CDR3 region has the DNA TGTGCCAGCTCACCAGTAGGCTACAATGAGCAGTTCTTC. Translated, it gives CASSPVGYNEQFF.

In DNA form, the CDR3 reads TGTGCCAGCACCCATCTTACGGGGGGAGGGTACACTGAAGCTTTCTTT. It codes for CASTHLTGGGYTEAFF. The J gene is TRBJ1-1, the V gene TRBV27; D possibly corresponds to TRBD1 (5 bases). The CDR3 has 16 residues. Trimming cost V 7 bases and J 3 bases, with 21 bases left between them. CDR1 and CDR2 (germline): MNHEY, SMNVEV (reference sequence).

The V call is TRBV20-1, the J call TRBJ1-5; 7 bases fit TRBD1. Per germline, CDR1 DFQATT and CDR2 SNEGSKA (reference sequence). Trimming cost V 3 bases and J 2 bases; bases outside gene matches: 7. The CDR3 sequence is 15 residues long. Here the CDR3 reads CSASSRDSGNQPQHF. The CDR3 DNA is TGCAGTGCTAGTAGCCGGGACAGTGGCAATCAGCCCCAGCATTTT.

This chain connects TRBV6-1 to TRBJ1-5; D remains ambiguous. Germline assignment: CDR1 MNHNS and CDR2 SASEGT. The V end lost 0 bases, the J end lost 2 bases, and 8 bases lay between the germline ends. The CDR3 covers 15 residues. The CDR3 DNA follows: TGTGCCAGCAGTGAAGCTGGAGTGGGCAATCAGCCCCAGCATTTT. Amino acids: CASSEAGVGNQPQHF.

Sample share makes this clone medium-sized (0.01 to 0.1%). Here the CDR3 DNA reads TGTGCCAGCAGCTTAGACAATCAGCCCCAGCATTTT. Translated, it gives CASSLDNQPQHF. This chain uses TRBV7-9 with TRBJ1-5; D remains unclear. This CDR3 has 12 residues. The germline V and J ends were trimmed by 1 base and 3 bases, with 1 base remaining between them. Germline CDR1 reads SEHNR; CDR2 reads FQNEAQ (reference sequence).

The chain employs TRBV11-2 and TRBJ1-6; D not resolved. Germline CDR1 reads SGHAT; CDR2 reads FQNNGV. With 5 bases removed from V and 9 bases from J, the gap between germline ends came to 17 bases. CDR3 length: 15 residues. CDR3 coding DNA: TGTGCCAGCAGCCCTCGTGGAGCCTTCTCTTCACCCCTCCACTTT. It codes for CASSPRGAFSSPLHF. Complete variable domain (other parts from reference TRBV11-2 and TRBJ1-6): EAGVAQSPRYKIIEKRQSVAFWCNPISGHATLYWYQQILGQGPKLLIQFQNNGVVDDSQLPKDRFSAERLKGVDSTLKIQPAKLEDSAVYLCASSPRGAFSSPLHFGNGTRLTVT.

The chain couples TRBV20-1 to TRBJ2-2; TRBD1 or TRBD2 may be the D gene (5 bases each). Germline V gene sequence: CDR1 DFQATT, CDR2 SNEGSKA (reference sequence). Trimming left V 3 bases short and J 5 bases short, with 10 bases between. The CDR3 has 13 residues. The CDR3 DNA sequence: TGCAGTGCTAGTGGGGGATTTACCGGGGAGCTGTTTTTT. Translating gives CSASGGFTGELFF.

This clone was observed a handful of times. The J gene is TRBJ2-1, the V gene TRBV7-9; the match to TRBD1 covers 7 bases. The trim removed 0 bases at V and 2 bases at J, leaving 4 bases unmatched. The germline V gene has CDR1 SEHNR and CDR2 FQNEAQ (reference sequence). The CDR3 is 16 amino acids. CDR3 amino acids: CASSLAGRGPYNEQFF. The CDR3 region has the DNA TGTGCCAGCAGCTTAGCGGGAAGGGGGCCCTACAATGAGCAGTTCTTC.

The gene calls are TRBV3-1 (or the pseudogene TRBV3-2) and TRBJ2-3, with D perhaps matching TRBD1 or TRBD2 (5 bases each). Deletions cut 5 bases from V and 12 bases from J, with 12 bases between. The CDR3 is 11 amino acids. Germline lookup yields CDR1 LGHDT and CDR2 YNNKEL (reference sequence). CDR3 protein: CASSARGPQYF. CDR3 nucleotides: TGTGCCAGCAGCGCCCGGGGCCCTCAGTATTTT.

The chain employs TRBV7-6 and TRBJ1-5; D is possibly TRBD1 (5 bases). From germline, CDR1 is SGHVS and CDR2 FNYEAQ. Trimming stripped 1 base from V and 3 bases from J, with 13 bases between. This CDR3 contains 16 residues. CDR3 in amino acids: CASSLDEAGPNQPQHF. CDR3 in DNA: TGTGCCAGCAGCTTAGACGAGGCAGGGCCCAATCAGCCCCAGCATTTT.